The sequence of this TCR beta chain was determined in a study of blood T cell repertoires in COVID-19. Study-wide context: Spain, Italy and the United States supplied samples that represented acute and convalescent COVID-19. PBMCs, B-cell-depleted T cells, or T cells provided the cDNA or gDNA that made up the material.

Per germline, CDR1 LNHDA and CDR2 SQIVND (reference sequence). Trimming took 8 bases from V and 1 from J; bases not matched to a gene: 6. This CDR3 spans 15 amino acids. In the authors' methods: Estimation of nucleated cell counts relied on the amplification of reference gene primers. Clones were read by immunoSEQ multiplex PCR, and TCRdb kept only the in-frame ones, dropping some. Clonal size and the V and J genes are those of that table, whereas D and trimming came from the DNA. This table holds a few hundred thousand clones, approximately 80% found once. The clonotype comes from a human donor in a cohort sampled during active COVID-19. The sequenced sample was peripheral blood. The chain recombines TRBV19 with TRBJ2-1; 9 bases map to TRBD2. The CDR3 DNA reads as TGTGCCAGTGAACCGGGACTAGCTTCCTACAATGAGCAGTTCTTC. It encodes CASEPGLASYNEQFF.